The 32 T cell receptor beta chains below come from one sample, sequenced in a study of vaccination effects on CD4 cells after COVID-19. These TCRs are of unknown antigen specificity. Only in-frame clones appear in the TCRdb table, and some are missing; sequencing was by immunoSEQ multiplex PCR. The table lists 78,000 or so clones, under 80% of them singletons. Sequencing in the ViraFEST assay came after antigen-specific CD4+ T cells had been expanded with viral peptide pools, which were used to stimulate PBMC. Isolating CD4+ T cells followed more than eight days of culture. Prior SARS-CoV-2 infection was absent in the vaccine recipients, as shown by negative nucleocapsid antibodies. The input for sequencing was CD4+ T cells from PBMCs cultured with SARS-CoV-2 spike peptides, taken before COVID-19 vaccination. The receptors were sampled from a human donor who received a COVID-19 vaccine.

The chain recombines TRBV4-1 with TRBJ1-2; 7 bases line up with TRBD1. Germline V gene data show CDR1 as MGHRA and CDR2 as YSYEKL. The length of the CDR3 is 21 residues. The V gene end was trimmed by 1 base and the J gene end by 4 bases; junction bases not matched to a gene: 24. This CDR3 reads CASSQVSYPARGGYPLYGYTF. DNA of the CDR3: TGCGCCAGCAGCCAAGTCTCATACCCCGCCAGGGGGGGATACCCGCTCTATGGCTACACCTTC.

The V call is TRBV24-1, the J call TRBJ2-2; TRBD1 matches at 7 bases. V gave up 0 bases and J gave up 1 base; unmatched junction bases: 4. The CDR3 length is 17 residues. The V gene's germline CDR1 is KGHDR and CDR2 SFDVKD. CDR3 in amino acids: CATSDLTGTENTGELFF. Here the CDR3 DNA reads TGTGCCACCAGTGATTTGACCGGGACAGAGAACACCGGGGAGCTGTTTTTT.

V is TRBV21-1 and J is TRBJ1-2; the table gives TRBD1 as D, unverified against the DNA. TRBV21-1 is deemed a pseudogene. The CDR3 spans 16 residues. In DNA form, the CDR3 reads TGTGCCAGCAGCCTAGGAGACAGTTTCGTGTTGGATGGCTACACCTTC. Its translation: CASSLGDSFVLDGYTF.

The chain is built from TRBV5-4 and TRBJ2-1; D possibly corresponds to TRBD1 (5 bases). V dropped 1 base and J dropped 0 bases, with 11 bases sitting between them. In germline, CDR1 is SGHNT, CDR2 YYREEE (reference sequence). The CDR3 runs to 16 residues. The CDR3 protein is CASSLMSGISYNEQFF. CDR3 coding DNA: TGTGCCAGCAGCTTGATGTCAGGGATCTCCTACAATGAGCAGTTCTTC.

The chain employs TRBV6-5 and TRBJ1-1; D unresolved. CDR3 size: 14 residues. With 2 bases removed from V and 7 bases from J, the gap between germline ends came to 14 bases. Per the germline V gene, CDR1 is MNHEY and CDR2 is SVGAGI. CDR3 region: CASSYAIRLDEAFF. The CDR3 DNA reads TGTGCCAGCAGTTACGCTATTCGGCTAGATGAAGCTTTCTTT.

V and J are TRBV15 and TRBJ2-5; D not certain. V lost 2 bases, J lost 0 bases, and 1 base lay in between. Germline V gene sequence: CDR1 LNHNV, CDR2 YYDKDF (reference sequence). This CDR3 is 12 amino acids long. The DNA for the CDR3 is TGTGCCACCAGCAGAAACCAAGAGACCCAGTACTTC. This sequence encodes CATSRNQETQYF.

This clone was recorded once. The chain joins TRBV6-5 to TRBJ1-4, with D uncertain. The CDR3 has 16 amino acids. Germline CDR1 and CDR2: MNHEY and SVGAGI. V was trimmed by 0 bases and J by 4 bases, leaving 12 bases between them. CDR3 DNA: TGTGCCAGCAGTTACTCTAAGCCACTAGATAATGAAAAACTGTTTTTT. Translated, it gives CASSYSKPLDNEKLFF.

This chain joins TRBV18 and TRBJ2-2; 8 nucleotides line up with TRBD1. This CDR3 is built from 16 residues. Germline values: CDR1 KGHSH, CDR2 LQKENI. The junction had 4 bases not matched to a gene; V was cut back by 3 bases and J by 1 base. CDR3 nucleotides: TGTGCCAGCTCACCTTTTGGACAGGGGAACACCGGGGAGCTGTTTTTT. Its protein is CASSPFGQGNTGELFF. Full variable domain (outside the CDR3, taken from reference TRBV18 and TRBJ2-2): NAGVMQNPRHLVRRRGQEARLRCSPMKGHSHVYWYRQLPEEGLKFMVYLQKENIIDESGMPKERFSAEFPKEGPSILRIQQVVRGDSAAYFCASSPFGQGNTGELFFGEGSRLTVL.

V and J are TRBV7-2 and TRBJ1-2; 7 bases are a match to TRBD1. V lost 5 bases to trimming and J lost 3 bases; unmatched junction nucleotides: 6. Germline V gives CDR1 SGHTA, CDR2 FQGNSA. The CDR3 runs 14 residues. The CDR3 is CASSPDRVYYGYTF. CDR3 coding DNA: TGTGCCAGCAGCCCAGACAGGGTTTACTATGGCTACACCTTC.

The CDR3 protein is CATGQGTGNEQYV. CDR3 DNA: TGTGCCACCGGACAGGGGACGGGAAACGAGCAGTACGTC. The chain carries TRBV24-1 and TRBJ2-7; TRBD1 matches at 9 bases. In germline, CDR1 is KGHDR, CDR2 SFDVKD. V lost 9 bases and J lost 5; bases outside the gene matches: 7. The CDR3 runs 13 residues.

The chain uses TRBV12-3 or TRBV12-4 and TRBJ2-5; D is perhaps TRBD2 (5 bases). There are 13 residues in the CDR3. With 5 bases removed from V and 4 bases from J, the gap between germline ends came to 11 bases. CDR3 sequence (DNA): TGTGCCAGCAGTCAGTGGGCGGGAGAGACCCAGTACTTC. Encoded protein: CASSQWAGETQYF.

Written as DNA, the CDR3 is TGTGCCGAGGGGGGGGGCGATCTCGGGACCCAGTACTTC. Its translation is CAEGGGDLGTQYF. V and J are TRBV6-5 and TRBJ2-5, with D possibly matching TRBD2 (7 bases). With 11 bases removed from V and 7 bases from J, the gap between germline ends came to 20 bases. CDR1 is MNHEY, CDR2 SVGAGI, per germline. This CDR3 contains 13 residues.

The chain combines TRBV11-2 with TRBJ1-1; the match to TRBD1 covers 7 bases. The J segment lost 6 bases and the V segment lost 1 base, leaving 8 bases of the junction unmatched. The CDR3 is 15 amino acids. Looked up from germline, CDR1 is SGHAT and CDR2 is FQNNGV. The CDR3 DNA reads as TGTGCCAGCAGCTTAGTAAACAGGGGTGTCGCTGAAGCTTTCTTT. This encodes CASSLVNRGVAEAFF.

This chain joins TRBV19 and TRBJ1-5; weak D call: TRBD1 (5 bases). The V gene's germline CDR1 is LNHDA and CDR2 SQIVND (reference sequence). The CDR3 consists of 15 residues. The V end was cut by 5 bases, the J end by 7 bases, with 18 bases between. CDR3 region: CASSAGQGRPQPQHF. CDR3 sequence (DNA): TGTGCCAGTAGTGCAGGACAAGGCCGCCCCCAGCCCCAGCATTTT.

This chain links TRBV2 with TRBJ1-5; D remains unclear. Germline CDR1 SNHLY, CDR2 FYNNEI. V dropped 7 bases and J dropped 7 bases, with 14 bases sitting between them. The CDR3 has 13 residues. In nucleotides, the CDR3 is TGTGCCAGCAAGGGAAGAGGGAGCCAGCCCCAGCATTTT. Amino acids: CASKGRGSQPQHF.

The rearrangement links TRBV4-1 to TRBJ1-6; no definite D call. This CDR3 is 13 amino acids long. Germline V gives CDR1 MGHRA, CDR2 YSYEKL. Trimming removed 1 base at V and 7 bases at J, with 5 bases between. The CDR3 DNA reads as TGCGCCAGCAGCCAAGTTCCGAATTCACCCCTCCACTTT. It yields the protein CASSQVPNSPLHF.

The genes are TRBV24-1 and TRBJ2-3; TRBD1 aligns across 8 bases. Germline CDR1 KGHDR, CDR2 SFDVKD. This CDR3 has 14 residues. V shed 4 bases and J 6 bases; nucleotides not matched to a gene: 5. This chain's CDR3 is CATSDPGGADTQYF. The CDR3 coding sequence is TGTGCCACCAGTGACCCAGGGGGCGCGGATACGCAGTATTTT.

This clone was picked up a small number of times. This CDR3 reads CASSHPAGAKNIQYF. The CDR3, as DNA: TGTGCCAGCAGCCACCCGGCGGGGGCCAAAAACATTCAGTACTTC. The gene calls are TRBV11-2 and TRBJ2-4, with a possible D match to TRBD2 (6 bases). V lost 5 bases, J lost 1 base, and 12 bases lay in between. Germline V gives CDR1 SGHAT, CDR2 FQNNGV. The CDR3 contains 15 residues.

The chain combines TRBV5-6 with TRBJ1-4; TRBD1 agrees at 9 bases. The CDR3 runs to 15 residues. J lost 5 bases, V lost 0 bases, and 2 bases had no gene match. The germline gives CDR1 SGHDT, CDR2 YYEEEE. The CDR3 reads CASSLAGQGNEKLFF. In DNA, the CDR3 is TGTGCCAGCAGCTTGGCCGGACAGGGGAATGAAAAACTGTTTTTT.

In DNA form, the CDR3 reads TGTGCCAGCAGCTTAACATTGGGGACCCAGAACACCGGGGAGCTGTTTTTT. Its translation: CASSLTLGTQNTGELFF. The rearrangement joins TRBV7-3 to TRBJ2-2; the D gene could be TRBD1 or TRBD2 (5 bases each). The V gene lost 0 bases and the J gene lost 1 base, with 12 bases spanning the gap. Germline V gives CDR1 SGHTA, CDR2 FQGTGA. CDR3 length equals 17 residues.

For the CDR3, the DNA is TGTGCCAGCAGCTTCCGACAGATGAACACTGAAGCTTTCTTT. Translating gives CASSFRQMNTEAFF. The chain employs TRBV5-6 and TRBJ1-1, with D tentatively TRBD1 (5 bases). Germline CDR1 reads SGHDT; CDR2 reads YYEEEE. The V end lost 2 bases, the J end lost 0 bases, and 8 bases lay between the germline ends. The CDR3 spans 14 residues. Combining the CDR3 with reference TRBV5-6 and TRBJ1-1 gives the whole variable domain DAGVTQSPTHLIKTRGQQVTLRCSPKSGHDTVSWYQQALGQGPQFIFQYYEEEERQRGNFPDRFSGHQFPNYSSELNVNALLLGDSALYLCASSFRQMNTEAFFGQGTRLTVV.

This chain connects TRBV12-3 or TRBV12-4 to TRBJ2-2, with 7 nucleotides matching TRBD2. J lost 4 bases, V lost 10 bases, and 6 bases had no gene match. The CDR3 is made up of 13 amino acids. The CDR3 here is CATGGGGTGELFF. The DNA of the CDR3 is TGTGCCACGGGCGGGGGTGGCACCGGGGAGCTGTTTTTT.

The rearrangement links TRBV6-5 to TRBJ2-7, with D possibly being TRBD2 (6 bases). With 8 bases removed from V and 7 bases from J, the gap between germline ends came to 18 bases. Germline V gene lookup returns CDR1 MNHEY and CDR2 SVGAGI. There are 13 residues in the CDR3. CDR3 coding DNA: TGTGCCAGCTCCTATGGGGGGATGGGGGAGCAGTACGTC. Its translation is CASSYGGMGEQYV.

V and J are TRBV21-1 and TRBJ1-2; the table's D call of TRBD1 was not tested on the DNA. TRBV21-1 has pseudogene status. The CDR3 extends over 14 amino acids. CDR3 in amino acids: CASSYHSKKIENTF. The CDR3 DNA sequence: TGTGCCAGCAGCTACCACAGTAAAAAGATCGAGAACACCTTC.

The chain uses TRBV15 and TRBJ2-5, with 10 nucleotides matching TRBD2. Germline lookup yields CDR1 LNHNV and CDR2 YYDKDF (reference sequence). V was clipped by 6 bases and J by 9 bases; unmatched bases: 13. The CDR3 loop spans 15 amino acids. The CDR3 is CATRNVGLAKGAQYF. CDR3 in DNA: TGTGCCACCAGAAACGTGGGACTAGCGAAAGGGGCCCAGTACTTC.

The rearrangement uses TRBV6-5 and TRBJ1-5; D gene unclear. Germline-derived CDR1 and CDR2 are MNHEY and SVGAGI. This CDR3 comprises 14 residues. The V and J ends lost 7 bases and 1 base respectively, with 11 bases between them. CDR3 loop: CASTKIGSNQPQHF. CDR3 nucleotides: TGTGCCAGCACCAAAATCGGGAGCAATCAGCCCCAGCATTTT.

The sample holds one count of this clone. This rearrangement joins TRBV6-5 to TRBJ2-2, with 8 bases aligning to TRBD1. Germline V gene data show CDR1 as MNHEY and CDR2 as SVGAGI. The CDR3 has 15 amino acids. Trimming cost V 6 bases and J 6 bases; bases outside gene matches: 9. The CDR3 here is CASRRGDRGPGELFF. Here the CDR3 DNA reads TGTGCCAGCAGGAGGGGAGACAGGGGACCCGGGGAGCTGTTTTTT.

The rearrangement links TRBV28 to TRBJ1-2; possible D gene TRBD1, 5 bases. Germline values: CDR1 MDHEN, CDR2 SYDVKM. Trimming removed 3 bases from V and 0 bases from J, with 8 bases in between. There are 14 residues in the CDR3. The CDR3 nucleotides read TGTGCCAGCAGTTTCACGGGGCCTAACTATGGCTACACCTTC. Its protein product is CASSFTGPNYGYTF.

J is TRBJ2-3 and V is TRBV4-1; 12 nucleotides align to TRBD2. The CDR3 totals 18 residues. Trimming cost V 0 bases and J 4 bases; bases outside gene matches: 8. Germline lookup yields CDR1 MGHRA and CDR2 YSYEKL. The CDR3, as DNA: TGCGCCAGCAGCCAAGATCATCCTAGCGGGGGGGCAGCAGATACGCAGTATTTT. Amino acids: CASSQDHPSGGAADTQYF.

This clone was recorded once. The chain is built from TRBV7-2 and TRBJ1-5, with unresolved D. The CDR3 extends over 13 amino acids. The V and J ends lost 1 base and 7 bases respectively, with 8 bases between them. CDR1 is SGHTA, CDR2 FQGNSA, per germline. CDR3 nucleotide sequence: TGTGCCAGCAGCTTAGGGTCGCGGCAGCCCCAGCATTTT. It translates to CASSLGSRQPQHF.

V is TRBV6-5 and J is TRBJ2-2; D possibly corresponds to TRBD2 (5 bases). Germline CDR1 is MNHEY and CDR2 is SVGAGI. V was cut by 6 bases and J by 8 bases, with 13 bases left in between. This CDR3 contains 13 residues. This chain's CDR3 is CASSSRGGGELFF. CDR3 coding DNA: TGTGCCAGCAGCTCCCGGGGTGGAGGGGAGCTGTTTTTT.

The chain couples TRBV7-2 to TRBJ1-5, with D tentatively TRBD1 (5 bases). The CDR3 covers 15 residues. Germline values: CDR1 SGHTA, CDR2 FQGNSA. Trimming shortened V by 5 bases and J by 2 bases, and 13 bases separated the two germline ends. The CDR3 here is CASSLGVGGNQPQHF. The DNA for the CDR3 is TGTGCCAGCAGCCTCGGGGTAGGGGGCAATCAGCCCCAGCATTTT.